Presented here are 28 T cell receptor beta chains from one specimen sequenced in a study of OX40 agonist ivuxolimab in advanced cancers. Assay used: immunoSEQ multiplex PCR; TCRdb lists only in-frame clones, some missing. This table holds tens of thousands of clones, approximately 82% found once. The sequencing used CD4+ or CD8+ T cells sorted from blood, collected in a trial of the OX40 agonist ivuxolimab. All receptors derive from an adult with an advanced solid tumor such as melanoma, head and neck, liver or kidney cancer.

The V call is TRBV2, the J call TRBJ1-5; D gene uncertain. Germline CDR1 reads SNHLY; CDR2 reads FYNNEI. The germline V and J ends were trimmed by 6 bases and 0 bases, with 9 bases remaining between them. The length of the CDR3 is 14 residues. Here the CDR3 reads CASRGRYSNQPQHF. The DNA for the CDR3 is TGTGCCAGCAGAGGACGGTATAGCAATCAGCCCCAGCATTTT.

The chain uses TRBV6-5 and TRBJ2-3, with 14 bases fitting TRBD2. V shed 4 bases and J 1 base; nucleotides not matched to a gene: 1. This CDR3 region has 16 residues. Per the germline V gene, CDR1 is MNHEY and CDR2 is SVGAGI. Here the CDR3 reads CASSLTSGRGTDTQYF. In DNA, the CDR3 is TGTGCCAGCAGTTTGACTAGCGGGAGGGGCACAGATACGCAGTATTTT.

The CDR3: CASSLVGSAYGYTF. The DNA of the CDR3 is TGTGCCAGCAGCTTAGTAGGGTCGGCCTATGGCTACACCTTC. The genes are TRBV7-2 and TRBJ1-2, with D unclear. The CDR3 loop spans 14 amino acids. Trimming removed 1 base at V and 4 bases at J, with 10 bases between. Germline assignment: CDR1 SGHTA and CDR2 FQGNSA. Full variable domain (missing parts from reference TRBV7-2 and TRBJ1-2): GAGVSQSPSNKVTEKGKDVELRCDPISGHTALYWYRQSLGQGLEFLIYFQGNSAPDKSGLPSDRFSAERTGGSVSTLTIQRTQQEDSAVYLCASSLVGSAYGYTFGSGTRLTVV.

The sample holds one count of this clone. The chain uses TRBV18 and TRBJ2-5, with D perhaps TRBD1 (6 bases). The assigned J gene may be wrong: the sequence end matches TRBJ2-7 better. Germline CDR1 is KGHSH and CDR2 is LQKENI. CDR3 length equals 12 residues. The CDR3 coding sequence is TGTGCCAGCTCACCGGACAGTTCCGAGCAGTACTTC. This codes for CASSPDSSEQYF.

The sample holds a few counts of this clone. The rearrangement links TRBV11-2 to TRBJ2-3; 7 bases match TRBD1. With V trimmed by 5 bases and J by 6 bases, 2 bases remained unmatched. This CDR3 has 12 amino acids. The germline V gene has CDR1 SGHAT and CDR2 FQNNGV. The CDR3 region has the DNA TGTGCCAGCAGCGTGACAGGGGATACGCAGTATTTT. Amino acid sequence: CASSVTGDTQYF. The whole variable domain, filled in from reference TRBV11-2 and TRBJ2-3, reads EAGVAQSPRYKIIEKRQSVAFWCNPISGHATLYWYQQILGQGPKLLIQFQNNGVVDDSQLPKDRFSAERLKGVDSTLKIQPAKLEDSAVYLCASSVTGDTQYFGPGTRLTVL.

This clone was picked up a small number of times. Other DNA sequences in this sample translate to the same CDR3. The CDR3 sequence is CASSLVRTDTQYF. The CDR3 DNA reads TGTGCCAGCAGCTTGGTCCGTACAGATACGCAGTATTTT. V gene TRBV5-4 combines with J gene TRBJ2-3; D is unresolved. The CDR3 runs to 13 residues. V lost 0 bases to trimming and J lost 3 bases, with 5 bases between them. CDR1 and CDR2 from the germline V gene are SGHNT and YYREEE (reference sequence).

The rearrangement joins TRBV30 to TRBJ2-2; 10 nucleotides align to TRBD2. Losses at the gene ends were 4 bases for V and 7 bases for J; bases not matched to a gene: 9. CDR3 length equals 15 residues. Germline CDR1 is GTSNPN and CDR2 is SVGIG (reference sequence). CDR3 sequence: CAWKTSGQRGGELFF. The CDR3 DNA follows: TGTGCCTGGAAGACTAGCGGGCAAAGGGGCGGGGAGCTGTTTTTT.

CDR3 sequence (DNA): TGTGCCAGCGCGGATTCAGATACGCAGTATTTT. This codes for CASADSDTQYF. The V call is TRBV7-9, the J call TRBJ2-3; D gene unclear. The CDR3 sequence is 11 residues long. Germline V lookup: CDR1 SEHNR, CDR2 FQNEAQ (reference sequence). Trimming pared 8 bases from V and 4 bases from J, leaving 7 bases between.

The rearrangement uses TRBV27 and TRBJ2-4, with 9 bases fitting TRBD1. Germline V gene data show CDR1 as MNHEY and CDR2 as SMNVEV (reference sequence). This CDR3 has 15 amino acids. V shed 5 bases and J 7 bases; nucleotides not matched to a gene: 9. The CDR3 is CASSPRGQGGNIQYF. The DNA of the CDR3 is TGTGCCAGCAGTCCAAGGGGACAGGGCGGGAACATTCAGTACTTC.

The chain couples TRBV10-3 to TRBJ2-1; 7 positions match TRBD1. Germline V gene lookup returns CDR1 ENHRY and CDR2 SYGVKD. V dropped 1 base and J dropped 5; count of bases not matched to a gene: 5. The CDR3 loop spans 15 amino acids. The CDR3 bases are TGTGCCATCAGTGAGTATACAGGGGACGACAATGAGCAGTTCTTC. This translates into CAISEYTGDDNEQFF.

Written as DNA, the CDR3 is TGTGCCTGGAGTGTAGGCTTAGTGCGAGGCTACACCTTC. This sequence encodes CAWSVGLVRGYTF. The chain uses TRBV30 and TRBJ1-2, with D unclear. Trimming cost V 0 bases and J 8 bases, with 13 bases left between them. CDR3 length equals 13 residues. From germline, CDR1 is GTSNPN and CDR2 SVGIG (reference sequence). The full variable domain, with the rest looked up from reference TRBV30 and TRBJ1-2, is SQTIHQWPATLVQPVGSPLSLECTVEGTSNPNLYWYRQAAGRGLQLLFYSVGIGQISSEVPQNLSASRPQDRQFILSSKKLLLSDSGFYLCAWSVGLVRGYTFGSGTRLTVV.

The V gene is TRBV7-3, the J gene TRBJ1-1; D gene uncertain. V dropped 2 bases and J dropped 6 bases, with 10 bases sitting between them. The CDR3 loop spans 13 amino acids. Germline lookup yields CDR1 SGHTA and CDR2 FQGTGA. The CDR3 here is CASSLEEAAEAFF. The CDR3 DNA reads TGTGCCAGCAGCTTAGAAGAAGCCGCTGAAGCTTTCTTT.

In this sample, this clone turned up a few times. The V call is TRBV11-3, the J call TRBJ2-1; 10 bases agree with TRBD2. The trim removed 5 bases at V and 6 bases at J, leaving 7 bases unmatched. Germline values: CDR1 SGHNT, CDR2 YENEEA. There are 15 residues in the CDR3. CDR3 residues: CASSQGLAWPNEQFF. In DNA, the CDR3 is TGTGCCAGCAGCCAGGGACTAGCGTGGCCCAATGAGCAGTTCTTC.

This sequence joins TRBV7-9 and TRBJ2-3; 7 bases are a match to TRBD2. CDR1 and CDR2 from the germline V gene are SEHNR and FQNEAQ (reference sequence). The CDR3 has 15 residues. V was pared by 5 bases and J by 2 bases, with 7 bases of the junction left unmatched. The CDR3 nucleotides read TGTGCCAGCAGCCCGAGCGGGGACTACACAGATACGCAGTATTTT. As protein: CASSPSGDYTDTQYF.

The J gene is TRBJ1-2, the V gene TRBV5-4, with 11 positions matching TRBD1. This CDR3 has 13 residues. J gave up 4 bases and V 4 bases, and 0 bases lay outside the gene matches. The germline CDR1 and CDR2 sequences are SGHNT and YYREEE (reference sequence). This CDR3 reads CASSGTGGYGYTF. The CDR3 DNA reads TGTGCCAGCAGCGGGACAGGGGGCTATGGCTACACCTTC.

The chain combines TRBV7-6 with TRBJ2-1; 7 nucleotides align to TRBD1. CDR3 length: 15 residues. CDR1 and CDR2 from the germline V gene are SGHVS and FNYEAQ. The ends lost 5 bases at V and 4 bases at J; junction bases unmatched: 8. CDR3 sequence (DNA): TGTGCCAGCAGCATGACAGGGTTTCCGTACAATGAGCAGTTCTTC. It is translated as CASSMTGFPYNEQFF.

The count of this clone is one. The gene calls are TRBV5-5 and TRBJ1-2; 9 positions agree with TRBD1. This CDR3 is 14 amino acids long. The ends lost 4 bases at V and 1 base at J; junction bases unmatched: 2. From germline, CDR1 is SGHKS and CDR2 YYEKEE (reference sequence). CDR3 sequence (DNA): TGTGCCAGCAGCCGACAGGGGGGTAACTATGGCTACACCTTC. This sequence encodes CASSRQGGNYGYTF. Full variable domain (remainder filled in from reference TRBV5-5 and TRBJ1-2): DAGVTQSPTHLIKTRGQQVTLRCSPISGHKSVSWYQQVLGQGPQFIFQYYEKEERGRGNFPDRFSARQFPNYSSELNVNALLLGDSALYLCASSRQGGNYGYTFGSGTRLTVV.

The rearrangement joins TRBV27 to TRBJ1-6; D not certain. V was pared by 3 bases and J by 5 bases, with 11 bases between. Per the germline V gene, CDR1 is MNHEY and CDR2 is SMNVEV (reference sequence). CDR3 length: 15 residues. CDR3: CASSLRATHNSPLHF. For the CDR3, the DNA is TGTGCCAGCAGTTTGAGGGCGACCCATAATTCACCCCTCCACTTT.

In regard to this clone: Other DNA sequences from this sample encode an identical CDR3 as well. V is TRBV27 and J is TRBJ1-5; D is possibly TRBD1 (6 bases). V was clipped by 3 bases and J by 2 bases, with 11 bases between them. Germline loops: CDR1 MNHEY, CDR2 SMNVEV (reference sequence). The CDR3 covers 15 residues. CDR3 protein: CASSFRGLGNQPQHF. As DNA, the CDR3 is TGTGCCAGCAGTTTCAGGGGCTTGGGCAATCAGCCCCAGCATTTT.

V usage is TRBV5-6 and J usage is TRBJ2-1; D not certain. The CDR3 sequence is 17 residues long. Looked up from germline, CDR1 is SGHDT and CDR2 is YYEEEE. V was clipped by 3 bases and J by 8 bases, with 24 bases between them. In DNA form, the CDR3 reads TGTGCCAGCAGCTCCGTGGGTTCCGACTGGCGCGGCGATGAGCAGTTCTTC. Its protein is CASSSVGSDWRGDEQFF.

This clone was counted a few times. V is TRBV10-1 and J is TRBJ1-2; D uncertain. Trimming pared 5 bases from V and 6 bases from J, leaving 13 bases between. This CDR3 spans 13 amino acids. Germline loops: CDR1 WNHNN, CDR2 SYGVQD (reference sequence). DNA for the CDR3: TGCGCCAGCAGTCCCCAGGCTCCAGATGGCTACACCTTC. Its protein product is CASSPQAPDGYTF.

The chain couples TRBV6-5 to TRBJ2-2; a possible D gene is TRBD2 (5 bases). The germline V gene encodes CDR1 MNHEY and CDR2 SVGAGI. CDR3 length equals 15 residues. Deletions cut 6 bases from V and 6 bases from J, with 17 bases between. The CDR3 sequence is CASRERRRVSGELFF. CDR3 coding DNA: TGTGCCAGCAGGGAGCGTCGGCGGGTCTCCGGGGAGCTGTTTTTT.

This rearrangement joins TRBV27 to TRBJ1-5, with D maybe TRBD1 (5 bases). The germline CDR1 and CDR2 sequences are MNHEY and SMNVEV (reference sequence). Trimming stripped 5 bases from V and 0 bases from J, with 14 bases between. CDR3 length: 16 residues. The CDR3 coding sequence is TGTGCCAGCAGTCCGGGACGTAGGTATAGCAATCAGCCCCAGCATTTT. Its protein product is CASSPGRRYSNQPQHF.

The rearrangement joins TRBV5-1 to TRBJ2-7; TRBD1 aligns across 8 bases. Germline V gene sequence: CDR1 SGHRS, CDR2 YFSETQ. Trimming at V came to 7 bases and at J to 6 bases, leaving 9 bases not matched to a gene. CDR3 length: 13 residues. CDR3 amino acids: CASEIGTGGEQYF. CDR3 nucleotides: TGCGCCAGCGAGATCGGGACAGGTGGCGAGCAGTACTTC. Combining the CDR3 with reference TRBV5-1 and TRBJ2-7 gives the whole variable domain KAGVTQTPRYLIKTRGQQVTLSCSPISGHRSVSWYQQTPGQGLQFLFEYFSETQRNKGNFPGRFSGRQFSNSRSEMNVSTLELGDSALYLCASEIGTGGEQYFGPGTRLTVT.

V and J are TRBV18 and TRBJ1-2; no definite D call. CDR1 is KGHSH, CDR2 LQKENI, per germline. V dropped 5 bases and J dropped 6 bases, with 13 bases sitting between them. This CDR3 comprises 13 residues. For the CDR3, the DNA is TGTGCCAGCTCATCTGATCTCGGAAATGGCTACACCTTC. It yields the protein CASSSDLGNGYTF.

This chain links TRBV7-2 with TRBJ2-5, with a weak D call TRBD1 (5 bases). The CDR3 extends over 15 amino acids. The V gene's germline CDR1 is SGHTA and CDR2 FQGNSA. V was clipped by 5 bases and J by 5 bases, with 18 bases between them. CDR3 in amino acids: CASSLTAGPPETQYF. DNA for the CDR3: TGTGCCAGCAGCCTAACGGCAGGGCCACCGGAGACCCAGTACTTC.

The V gene is TRBV6-1, the J gene TRBJ1-4; D gene unclear. Germline assignment: CDR1 MNHNS and CDR2 SASEGT. With 5 bases removed from V and 8 bases from J, the gap between germline ends came to 9 bases. This CDR3 region has 12 residues. As DNA, the CDR3 is TGTGCCAGCAGTTATACGAGGGAAAAACTGTTTTTT. The encoded protein is CASSYTREKLFF.

J is TRBJ2-3 and V is TRBV11-3; 8 bases line up with TRBD2. Trimming took 5 bases from V and 4 from J; bases not matched to a gene: 14. Germline CDR1 is SGHNT and CDR2 is YENEEA. The length of the CDR3 is 17 residues. CDR3 in amino acids: CASSPSPGLGVADTQYF. In DNA, the CDR3 is TGTGCCAGCAGCCCCAGTCCGGGACTAGGGGTCGCAGATACGCAGTATTTT. The full variable domain, its missing parts supplied by reference TRBV11-3 and TRBJ2-3, is EAGVVQSPRYKIIEKKQPVAFWCNPISGHNTLYWYLQNLGQGPELLIRYENEEAVDDSQLPKDRFSAERLKGVDSTLKIQPAELGDSAVYLCASSPSPGLGVADTQYFGPGTRLTVL.